Reported below is one T cell receptor (beta chain). The assay was immunoSEQ multiplex PCR, and TCRdb's table has in-frame clones only and misses some. The repertoire holds tens of thousands of clones, with around 87% as singletons. The CDR3 runs to 16 residues. Germline values: CDR1 SGHNT, CDR2 YYREEE (reference sequence). J was trimmed by 6 bases and V by 4 bases; bases with no gene match: 15. This sample is part of a study of blood T cell repertoires in COVID-19. The clonotype comes from a man aged 55-75 years with active COVID-19. The sample taken for sequencing was peripheral blood. The V gene is TRBV5-4, the J gene TRBJ1-2; 7 bases match TRBD1. Here the CDR3 DNA reads TGTGCCAGCAGCCCGACGACAGGGCCCGCAGGGAATGGCTACACCTTC. It is translated as CASSPTTGPAGNGYTF.